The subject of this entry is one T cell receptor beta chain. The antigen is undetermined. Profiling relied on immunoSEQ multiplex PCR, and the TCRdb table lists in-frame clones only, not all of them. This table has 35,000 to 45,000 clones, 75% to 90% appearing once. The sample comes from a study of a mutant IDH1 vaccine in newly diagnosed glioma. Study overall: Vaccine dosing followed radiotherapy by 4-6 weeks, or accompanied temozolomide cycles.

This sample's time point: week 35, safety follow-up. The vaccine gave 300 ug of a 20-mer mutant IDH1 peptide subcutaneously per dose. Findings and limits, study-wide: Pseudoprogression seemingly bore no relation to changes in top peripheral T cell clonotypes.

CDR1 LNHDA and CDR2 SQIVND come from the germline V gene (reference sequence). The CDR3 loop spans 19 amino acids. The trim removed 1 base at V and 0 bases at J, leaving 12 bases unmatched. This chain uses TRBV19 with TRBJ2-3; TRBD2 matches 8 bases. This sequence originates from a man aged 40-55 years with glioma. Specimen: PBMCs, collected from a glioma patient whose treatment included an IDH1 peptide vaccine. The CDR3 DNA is TGTGCCAGTAGTATAGTCCCCTGGAGGCGGGGGGCTAGCACAGATACGCAGTATTTT. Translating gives CASSIVPWRRGASTDTQYF.